Sequencing of this TCR beta chain was carried out in a study of blood T cell repertoires in COVID-19 (dated by TCRdb to about 2020). As for the study more broadly: Samples from collaborators originated in the United States, Italy and Spain and spanned both the acute and convalescent phases of COVID-19. The material from the prospective study consisted of cDNA or gDNA derived from T cells, B-cell-depleted T cells, or PBMCs. The dataset comprised deeply sampled blood TCRbeta repertoires from subjects exposed to, actively infected with, or recovered from COVID-19. The repertoires were made available in a free public database intended to serve as a resource for research on the immune response to SARS-CoV-2. The samples were drawn from two sources: the first 160 participants of the ongoing ImmuneRACE study, and 1,200 or so subjects contributed by 6 global collaborators. Sample metadata almost always included a de-identified subject ID, COVID-19 status, age in years and sex. HLA class I and class II types, where available, came from metadata supplied by the sample provider rather than from assay-based typing. What the study reported, not specific to this receptor: Clinical and demographic metadata were provided uncurated, with the amount varying by source and participant.

TCRbeta CDR3 regions were amplified from genomic DNA by means of the immunoSEQ Assay, a bias-controlled multiplex PCR. The study's processing was this. The number of nucleated cells in each sample was estimated by amplification of reference gene primers within the assay. Sequence reads were collapsed and filtered to measure the absolute abundance of every unique TCRbeta CDR3 rearrangement. For each sample, productive Simpson clonality was calculated as the square root of Simpson's diversity index across productive rearrangements. TCRdb's version of the immuneACCESS table is confined to in-frame rearrangements and falls short of the full clone set. An unresolved V gene accounts for under half of the shortfall where checked; the remainder is of unknown origin. From that table come the V and J calls and clone size; the DNA was used to work out D and trimming. The sample profile shows a few hundred thousand clones; more than 70% of them were found once. The ten largest make up 6.5% to 9.5% of the sample.

Regarding this clone: It has no known antigen specificity. Base qualities were left out, and no much larger clone turns up one base away.

Another Seattle source contributed samples from volunteer blood donors who had recovered from COVID-19. Collaborating institutions collected whole blood in K2EDTA tubes following their own protocols. Collaborator samples were shipped for TCRbeta analysis as frozen whole blood, isolated PBMCs, or DNA extracted from either sample type. This sequence originates from a woman aged 45-59 years who had recovered from COVID-19. Sequences were obtained from peripheral blood.

The CDR3 in this case is CASSPQALYGYTF. The sequenced DNA is TGTGCCAGCAGTCCGCAGGCTCTCTATGGCTACACCTTC. The chain links TRBV11-2 with TRBJ1-2; the D gene remains uncertain. V is shortened by 6 bases, J by 4 bases, and the region joining them spans 12 bases. The CDR3 runs 13 residues from the cysteine to the phenylalanine. Only the CDR3 DNA stays, 39 bases, in frame from base 1. As encoded in the germline V gene, CDR1 is SGHAT while CDR2 is FQNNGV.